These 6 T cell receptor beta chains came from one sample sequenced in a study of a mutant IDH1 vaccine in newly diagnosed glioma. The method was immunoSEQ multiplex PCR; TCRdb's version includes in-frame clones alone and lacks a portion of them. The sample has about 38,000 clones, 80% to 90% seen once; the top ten hold over 4.5%. No antigen has been identified for these receptors. Regarding time point: week 23, last vaccination. One vaccine dose held 300 ug of mutant IDH1 20-mer peptide and came with topical imiquimod. This specimen consisted of PBMCs, obtained from a glioma patient whose treatment included an IDH1 peptide vaccine. The receptors were gathered from a man aged 35 to 55 with glioma.

The chain links TRBV2 to TRBJ1-2; 7 nucleotides line up with TRBD1. The CDR3 consists of 14 residues. The germline gives CDR1 SNHLY, CDR2 FYNNEI. Trimming removed 4 bases from V and 3 bases from J; junction bases left unmatched: 5. Here the CDR3 reads CASSGSGGHYGYTF. DNA for the CDR3: TGTGCCAGCAGTGGGTCAGGGGGACACTATGGCTACACCTTC.

This sequence joins TRBV9 and TRBJ1-1; D uncertain. Between the trimmed V and J ends, which lost 4 bases and 0 bases, there was a span of 10 bases. The germline V gene encodes CDR1 SGDLS and CDR2 YYNGEE. CDR3 length: 14 amino acids. CDR3 DNA sequence: TGTGCCAGCAGCCGCGTAACAGTGAACACTGAAGCTTTCTTT. Translated: CASSRVTVNTEAFF.

Note on this clone: One junction end disagrees with the germline gene, perhaps due to a read error. J is TRBJ2-7 and V is TRBV7-9; possible D gene TRBD1, 5 bases. The germline CDR1 and CDR2 sequences are SEHNR and FQNEAQ (reference sequence). The CDR3 contains 16 residues. Here the CDR3 DNA reads TGTGCCACCAGCAGAACCCGAAAAGGACAAGCCTACGAGCAGTACTTC. Translation gives CATSRTRKGQAYEQYF.

This chain connects TRBV2 to TRBJ1-1; D unresolved. CDR3 length: 13 residues. Germline V gene lookup returns CDR1 SNHLY and CDR2 FYNNEI. Trimming took off 7 bases at V and 1 base at J, with 10 bases between the two ends. CDR3 nucleotides: TGTGCCAGCACAGAGTATTCGAACACTGAAGCTTTCTTT. Translation gives CASTEYSNTEAFF.

The chain joins TRBV4-1 to TRBJ1-1, with TRBD1 matching 10 bases. Germline V gives CDR1 MGHRA, CDR2 YSYEKL. V shed 6 bases, J shed 0 bases, and the junction held 4 bases outside the gene matches. The CDR3 has 15 amino acids. In DNA, the CDR3 is TGCGCCAGCAGTCCCGGACAGGGGGTGAACACTGAAGCTTTCTTT. Residues: CASSPGQGVNTEAFF.

The chain carries TRBV5-4 and TRBJ2-7, with 10 bases identical to TRBD2. This CDR3 has 14 amino acids. The trim removed 3 bases at V and 6 bases at J, leaving 6 bases unmatched. CDR1 is SGHNT, CDR2 YYREEE, per germline (reference sequence). The CDR3 DNA follows: TGTGCCAGCAGCTCCCTAGCGGGAGATAGCGAGCAGTACTTC. Residues: CASSSLAGDSEQYF.